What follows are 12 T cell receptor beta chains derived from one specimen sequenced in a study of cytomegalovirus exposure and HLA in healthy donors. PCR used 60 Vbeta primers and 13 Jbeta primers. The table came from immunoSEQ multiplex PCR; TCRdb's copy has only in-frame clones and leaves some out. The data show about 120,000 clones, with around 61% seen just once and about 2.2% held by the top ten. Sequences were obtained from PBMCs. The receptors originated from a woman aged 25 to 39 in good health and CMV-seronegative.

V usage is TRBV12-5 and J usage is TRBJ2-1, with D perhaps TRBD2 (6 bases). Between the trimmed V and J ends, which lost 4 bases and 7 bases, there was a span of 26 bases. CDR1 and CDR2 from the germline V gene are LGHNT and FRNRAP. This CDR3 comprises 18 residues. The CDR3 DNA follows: TGTGCTAGTGGTTCCTCGGGTACGGGAGTCCCTATTTCGAATGAGCAGTTCTTC. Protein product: CASGSSGTGVPISNEQFF.

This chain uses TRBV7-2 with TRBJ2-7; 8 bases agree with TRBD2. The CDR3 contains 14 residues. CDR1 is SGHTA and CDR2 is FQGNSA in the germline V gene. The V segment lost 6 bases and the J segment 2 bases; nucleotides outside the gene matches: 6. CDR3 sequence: CASSPGTRTYEQYF. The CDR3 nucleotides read TGTGCCAGCAGTCCCGGGACTAGGACCTACGAGCAGTACTTC.

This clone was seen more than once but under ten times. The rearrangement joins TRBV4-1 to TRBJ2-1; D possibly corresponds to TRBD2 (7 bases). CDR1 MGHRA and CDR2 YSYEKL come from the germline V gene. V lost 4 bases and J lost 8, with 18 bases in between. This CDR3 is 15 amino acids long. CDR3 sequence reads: CASSLESQGGHEQFF. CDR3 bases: TGCGCCAGCAGCCTCGAGTCACAGGGAGGGCATGAGCAGTTCTTC.

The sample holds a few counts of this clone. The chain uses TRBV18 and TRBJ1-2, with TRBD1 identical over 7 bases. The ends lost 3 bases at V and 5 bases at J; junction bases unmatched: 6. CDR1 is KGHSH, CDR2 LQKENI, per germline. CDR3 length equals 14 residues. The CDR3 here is CASSPAGGEYGYTF. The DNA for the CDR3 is TGTGCCAGCTCACCGGCAGGGGGAGAGTATGGCTACACCTTC.

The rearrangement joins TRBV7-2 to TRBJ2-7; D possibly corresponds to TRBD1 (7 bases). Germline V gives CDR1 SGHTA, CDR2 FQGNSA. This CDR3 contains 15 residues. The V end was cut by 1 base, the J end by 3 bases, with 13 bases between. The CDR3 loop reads CASSLVGRGDYEQYF. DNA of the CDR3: TGTGCCAGCAGCTTAGTGGGCAGGGGGGACTACGAGCAGTACTTC.

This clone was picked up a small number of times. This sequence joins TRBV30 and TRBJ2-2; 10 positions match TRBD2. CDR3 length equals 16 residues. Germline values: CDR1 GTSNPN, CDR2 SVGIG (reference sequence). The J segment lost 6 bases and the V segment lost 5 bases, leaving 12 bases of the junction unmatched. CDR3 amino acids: CAWAEGLAIVSGELFF. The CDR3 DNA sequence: TGTGCCTGGGCCGAGGGACTAGCGATTGTCTCCGGGGAGCTGTTTTTT.

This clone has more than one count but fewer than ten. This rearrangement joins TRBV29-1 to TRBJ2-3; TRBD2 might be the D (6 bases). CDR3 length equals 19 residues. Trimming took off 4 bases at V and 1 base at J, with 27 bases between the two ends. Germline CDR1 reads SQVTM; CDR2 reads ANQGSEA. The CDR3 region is CSVGGLGGTDAGGTDTQYF. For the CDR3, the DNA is TGCAGCGTTGGAGGTCTCGGCGGGACTGATGCTGGCGGCACAGATACGCAGTATTTT.

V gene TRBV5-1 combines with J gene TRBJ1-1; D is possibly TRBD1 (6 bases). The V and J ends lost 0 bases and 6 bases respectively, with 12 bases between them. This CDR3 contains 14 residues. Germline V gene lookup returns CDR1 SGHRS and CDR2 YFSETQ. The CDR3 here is CASSLGEQGAEAFF. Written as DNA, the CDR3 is TGCGCCAGCAGCTTGGGGGAACAGGGCGCTGAAGCTTTCTTT.

The CDR3 sequence is CATSRDLVYEQYF. CDR3 DNA: TGTGCCACCAGCAGAGATCTTGTCTACGAGCAGTACTTC. The rearrangement links TRBV15 to TRBJ2-5; the D is unclear. TRBJ2-7 explains the end of the DNA better; the J call may be wrong. CDR1 is LNHNV and CDR2 is YYDKDF in the germline V gene (reference sequence). There are 13 residues in the CDR3.

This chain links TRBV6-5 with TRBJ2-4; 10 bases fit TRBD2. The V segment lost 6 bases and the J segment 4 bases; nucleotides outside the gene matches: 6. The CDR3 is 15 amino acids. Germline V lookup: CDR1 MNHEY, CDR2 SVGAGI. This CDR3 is CASSSQTSGKNIQYF. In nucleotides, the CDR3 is TGTGCCAGCAGCTCCCAGACTAGCGGGAAAAACATTCAGTACTTC.

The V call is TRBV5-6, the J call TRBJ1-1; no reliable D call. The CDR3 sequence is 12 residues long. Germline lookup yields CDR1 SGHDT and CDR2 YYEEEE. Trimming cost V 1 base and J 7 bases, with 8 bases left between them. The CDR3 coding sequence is TGTGCCAGCAGCTTGCGGACTAATGAAGCTTTCTTT. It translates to CASSLRTNEAFF.

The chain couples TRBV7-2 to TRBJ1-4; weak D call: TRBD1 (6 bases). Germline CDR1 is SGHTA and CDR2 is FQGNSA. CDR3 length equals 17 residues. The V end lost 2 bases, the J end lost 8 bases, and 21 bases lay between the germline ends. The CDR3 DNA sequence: TGTGCCAGCAGCTTAACCCCACCTCGGACAGTTGGGGAAAAACTGTTTTTT. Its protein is CASSLTPPRTVGEKLFF.